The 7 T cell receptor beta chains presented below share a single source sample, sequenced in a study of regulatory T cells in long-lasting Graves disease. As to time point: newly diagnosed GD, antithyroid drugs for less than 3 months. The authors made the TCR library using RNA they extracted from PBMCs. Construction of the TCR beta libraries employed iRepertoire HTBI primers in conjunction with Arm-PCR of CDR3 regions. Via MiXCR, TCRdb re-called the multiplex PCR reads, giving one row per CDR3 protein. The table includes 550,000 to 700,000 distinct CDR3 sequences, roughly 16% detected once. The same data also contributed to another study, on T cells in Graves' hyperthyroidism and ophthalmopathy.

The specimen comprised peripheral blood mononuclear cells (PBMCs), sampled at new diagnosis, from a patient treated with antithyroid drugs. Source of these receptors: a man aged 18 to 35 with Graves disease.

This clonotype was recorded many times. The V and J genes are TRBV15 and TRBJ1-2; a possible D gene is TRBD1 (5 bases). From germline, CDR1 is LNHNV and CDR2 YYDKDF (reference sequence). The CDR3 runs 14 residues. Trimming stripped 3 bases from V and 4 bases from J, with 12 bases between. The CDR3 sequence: CATSSKGSLYGYTF. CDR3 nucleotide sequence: TGTGCCACCAGCAGTAAGGGGAGCCTCTATGGCTACACCTTC.

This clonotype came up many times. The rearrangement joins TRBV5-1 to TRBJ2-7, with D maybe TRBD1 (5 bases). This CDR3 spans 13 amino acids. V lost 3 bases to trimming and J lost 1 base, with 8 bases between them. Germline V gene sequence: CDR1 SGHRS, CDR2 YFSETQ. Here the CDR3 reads CASSSDSSYEQYF. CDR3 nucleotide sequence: TGCGCCAGCAGCTCCGACAGTTCCTACGAGCAGTACTTC.

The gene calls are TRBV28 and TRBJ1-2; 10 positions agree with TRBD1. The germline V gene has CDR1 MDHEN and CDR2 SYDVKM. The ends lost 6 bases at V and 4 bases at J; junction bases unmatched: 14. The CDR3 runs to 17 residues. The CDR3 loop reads CASRTRDRGQESYGYTF. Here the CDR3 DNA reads TGTGCCAGCAGAACACGAGACAGGGGGCAAGAAAGCTATGGCTACACCTTC.

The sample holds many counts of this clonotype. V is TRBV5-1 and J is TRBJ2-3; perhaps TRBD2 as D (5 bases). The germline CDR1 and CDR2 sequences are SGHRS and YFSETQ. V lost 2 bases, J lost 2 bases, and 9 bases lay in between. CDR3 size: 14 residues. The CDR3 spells CASSLLGFTDTQYF. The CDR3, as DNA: TGCGCCAGCAGCTTACTAGGATTCACAGATACGCAGTATTTT. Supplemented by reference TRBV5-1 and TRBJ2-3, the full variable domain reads KAGVTQTPRYLIKTRGQQVTLSCSPISGHRSVSWYQQTPGQGLQFLFEYFSETQRNKGNFPGRFSGRQFSNSRSEMNVSTLELGDSALYLCASSLLGFTDTQYFGPGTRLTVL.

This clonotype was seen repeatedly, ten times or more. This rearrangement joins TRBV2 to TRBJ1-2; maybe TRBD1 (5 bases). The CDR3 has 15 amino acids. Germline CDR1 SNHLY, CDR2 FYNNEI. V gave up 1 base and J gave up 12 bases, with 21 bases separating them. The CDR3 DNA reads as TGTGCCAGCAGTGAAGTTGGCAGGGAAGGTTTTACAAACACCTTC. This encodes CASSEVGREGFTNTF.

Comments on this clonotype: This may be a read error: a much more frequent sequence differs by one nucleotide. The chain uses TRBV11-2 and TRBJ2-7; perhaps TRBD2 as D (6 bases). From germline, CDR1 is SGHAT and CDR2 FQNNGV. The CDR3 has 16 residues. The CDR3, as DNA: TGTGCCAGCAGCATTACCGGGACTTTAGCCTCATCCGAGCAGTGCTTC. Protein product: CASSITGTLASSEQCF. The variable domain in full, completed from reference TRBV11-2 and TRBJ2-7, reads EAGVAQSPRYKIIEKRQSVAFWCNPISGHATLYWYQQILGQGPKLLIQFQNNGVVDDSQLPKDRFSAERLKGVDSTLKIQPAKLEDSAVYLCASSITGTLASSEQCFGPGTRLTVT.

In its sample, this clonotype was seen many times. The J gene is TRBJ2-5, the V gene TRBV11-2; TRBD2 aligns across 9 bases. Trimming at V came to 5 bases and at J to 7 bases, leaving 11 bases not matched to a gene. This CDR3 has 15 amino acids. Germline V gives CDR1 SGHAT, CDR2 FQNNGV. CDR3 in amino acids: CASSLLAGDPGTQYF. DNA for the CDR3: TGTGCCAGCAGCCTTTTAGCGGGAGATCCCGGGACCCAGTACTTC.